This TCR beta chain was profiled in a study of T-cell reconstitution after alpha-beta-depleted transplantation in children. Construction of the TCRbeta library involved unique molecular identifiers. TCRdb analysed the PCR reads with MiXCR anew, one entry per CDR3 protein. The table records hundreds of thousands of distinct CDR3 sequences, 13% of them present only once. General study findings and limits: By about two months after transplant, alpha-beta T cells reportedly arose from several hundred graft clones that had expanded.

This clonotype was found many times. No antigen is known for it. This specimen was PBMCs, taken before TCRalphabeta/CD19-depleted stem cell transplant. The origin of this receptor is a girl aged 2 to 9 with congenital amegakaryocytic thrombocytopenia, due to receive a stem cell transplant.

CDR3 region: CASSPLLAGYNEQFF. Here the CDR3 DNA reads TGTGCCAGCAGCCCGCTTCTAGCGGGGTACAATGAGCAGTTCTTC. The chain recombines TRBV7-9 with TRBJ2-1; 9 bases map to TRBD2. The CDR3 totals 15 residues. The J segment lost 4 bases and the V segment lost 5 bases, leaving 6 bases of the junction unmatched. CDR1 and CDR2 (germline): SEHNR, FQNEAQ (reference sequence).